The rows below give T cell receptor beta chains drawn from one sample of a study of CD8 T cells in ankylosing spondylitis. TCRdb independently ran MiXCR on the 5' RACE reads; one entry per CDR3 protein. The data show 200,000 to 300,000 distinct CDR3 sequences, 8.6% seen once. Input material: blood, either unsorted or a sorted T cell fraction (not recorded which). The receptors stem from a male donor with ankylosing spondylitis or in good health (not recorded which). Both conserved end residues are part of each CDR3. The order of the fields is V gene, clone size, D gene, J gene, CDR3 protein, CDR3 DNA. A D gene is named only where the DNA matches it firmly. Clone size is given for some rows only: seen once, a few or many times, or a class if the clone is expanded.

v_call: TRBV7-2; clone_size: many; d_call: NA; j_call: TRBJ2-1; cdr3_aa: CASSSPWGDKSYNEQFF; cdr3_nt: TGTGCCAGCAGCTCCCCATGGGGGGACAAGAGCTACAATGAGCAGTTCTTC
v_call: TRBV19; clone_size: NA; d_call: TRBD2; j_call: TRBJ2-2; cdr3_aa: CASSMKGTSLTWDGELFF; cdr3_nt: TGTGCCAGTAGTATGAAAGGGACTAGCCTGACCTGGGACGGGGAGCTGTTTTTT
v_call: TRBV18; clone_size: many; d_call: NA; j_call: TRBJ1-6; cdr3_aa: CASSPGANNSPLHF; cdr3_nt: TGTGCCAGCTCACCAGGGGCTAATAATTCACCCCTCCACTTT
v_call: TRBV5-1; clone_size: many; d_call: NA; j_call: TRBJ2-3; cdr3_aa: CASSLQDTQYF; cdr3_nt: TGCGCCAGCAGCTTGCAAGATACGCAGTATTTT
v_call: TRBV6-2/TRBV6-3; clone_size: NA; d_call: TRBD1; j_call: TRBJ1-1; cdr3_aa: CTSMDRARLILNTEAFF; cdr3_nt: TGTACCAGCATGGACAGGGCCAGATTAATCCTGAACACTGAAGCTTTCTTT
v_call: TRBV28; clone_size: many; d_call: TRBD2; j_call: TRBJ2-7; cdr3_aa: CASSPASGITYEQYF; cdr3_nt: TGTGCCAGCAGTCCCGCTAGCGGTATAACCTACGAGCAGTACTTC
v_call: TRBV5-1; clone_size: many; d_call: NA; j_call: TRBJ2-3; cdr3_aa: CASSYNPPDTQYF; cdr3_nt: TGCGCCAGCAGCTACAACCCGCCAGATACGCAGTATTTT
v_call: TRBV5-1; clone_size: few; d_call: NA; j_call: TRBJ2-7; cdr3_aa: CASSLADAWEQYF; cdr3_nt: TGCGCCAGCAGCTTGGCGGACGCATGGGAGCAGTACTTC
v_call: TRBV18; clone_size: NA; d_call: TRBD1; j_call: TRBJ2-3; cdr3_aa: CASSSGTGKGTDTQYF; cdr3_nt: TGTGCCAGCTCATCCGGGACAGGGAAGGGAACAGATACGCAGTATTTT
v_call: TRBV20-1; clone_size: many; d_call: NA; j_call: TRBJ2-2; cdr3_aa: CSASPSGRVYTGELFF; cdr3_nt: TGCAGTGCTTCCCCCTCCGGGCGGGTCTACACCGGGGAGCTGTTTTTT
v_call: TRBV7-2; clone_size: NA; d_call: TRBD1; j_call: TRBJ1-1; cdr3_aa: CASKTGAPNTEAFF; cdr3_nt: TGTGCCAGCAAGACAGGGGCACCGAACACTGAAGCTTTCTTT
v_call: TRBV23-1; clone_size: NA; d_call: TRBD1; j_call: TRBJ1-1; cdr3_aa: CTEQGGNTEAFF; cdr3_nt: TGCACAGAACAGGGGGGTAACACTGAAGCTTTCTTT
v_call: TRBV20-1; clone_size: many; d_call: NA; j_call: TRBJ1-4; cdr3_aa: CSARVAGIGRVATNEKLFF; cdr3_nt: TGCAGTGCTAGGGTGGCCGGGATCGGCCGAGTTGCAACTAATGAAAAACTGTTTTTT
v_call: TRBV12-3/TRBV12-4; clone_size: many; d_call: NA; j_call: TRBJ1-2; cdr3_aa: CASSLQGDLGGYTF; cdr3_nt: TGTGCCAGCAGTTTACAGGGCGATTTGGGTGGCTACACCTTC
v_call: TRBV7-9; clone_size: many; d_call: TRBD1; j_call: TRBJ1-1; cdr3_aa: CASSLGDRRTEAFF; cdr3_nt: TGTGCCAGCAGCTTGGGGGACAGGAGGACTGAAGCTTTCTTT
v_call: TRBV21-1; clone_size: many; d_call: NA; j_call: TRBJ1-1; cdr3_aa: CASSKGGLNTEAFF; cdr3_nt: TGTGCCAGCAGCAAAGGGGGTCTGAACACTGAAGCTTTCTTT
v_call: TRBV20-1; clone_size: few; d_call: NA; j_call: TRBJ1-1; cdr3_aa: CSETLNTEAFF; cdr3_nt: TGCAGTGAAACGCTGAACACTGAAGCTTTCTTT
v_call: TRBV29-1; clone_size: many; d_call: NA; j_call: TRBJ2-1; cdr3_aa: CSVGQDEGDRFF; cdr3_nt: TGCAGCGTTGGGCAGGACGAGGGAGATCGGTTCTTC
v_call: TRBV29-1; clone_size: many; d_call: NA; j_call: TRBJ2-7; cdr3_aa: CSVGGRQSYEQYF; cdr3_nt: TGCAGCGTTGGGGGGAGGCAGTCCTACGAGCAGTACTTC
v_call: TRBV11-2; clone_size: few; d_call: TRBD2; j_call: TRBJ2-1; cdr3_aa: CASSLVGQRLAGIIGEQFF; cdr3_nt: TGTGCCAGCAGCTTAGTAGGACAGAGACTAGCGGGAATTATCGGTGAGCAGTTCTTC
v_call: TRBV19; clone_size: NA; d_call: NA; j_call: TRBJ2-2; cdr3_aa: CASTYFPTETGELFF; cdr3_nt: TGTGCCAGTACTTACTTCCCCACAGAAACCGGGGAGCTGTTTTTT
v_call: TRBV5-1; clone_size: many; d_call: TRBD2; j_call: TRBJ2-3; cdr3_aa: CASRAQGLAGPDTQYF; cdr3_nt: TGCGCCAGCAGGGCTCAGGGACTAGCAGGCCCAGATACGCAGTATTTT
v_call: TRBV6-5; clone_size: many; d_call: NA; j_call: TRBJ2-7; cdr3_aa: CASSNLLESEQYF; cdr3_nt: TGTGCCAGCAGTAACCTCTTAGAAAGCGAGCAGTACTTC
v_call: TRBV9; clone_size: many; d_call: NA; j_call: TRBJ1-4; cdr3_aa: CASSVVPNEKLFF; cdr3_nt: TGTGCCAGCAGCGTAGTTCCTAATGAAAAACTGTTTTTT
v_call: TRBV27; clone_size: many; d_call: NA; j_call: TRBJ1-6; cdr3_aa: CASSPARTASISSYNSPLHF; cdr3_nt: TGTGCCAGCAGTCCAGCCCGGACAGCTTCGATATCCTCCTATAATTCACCCCTCCACTTT
v_call: TRBV27; clone_size: many; d_call: TRBD2; j_call: TRBJ2-1; cdr3_aa: CASSLSMRTSGISYNEQFF; cdr3_nt: TGTGCCAGCAGTTTATCTATGCGGACTAGCGGGATCTCCTACAATGAGCAGTTCTTC
v_call: TRBV7-2; clone_size: many; d_call: TRBD1; j_call: TRBJ2-7; cdr3_aa: CASSLVGTASYEQYF; cdr3_nt: TGTGCCAGCAGCTTGGTCGGGACAGCTTCCTACGAGCAGTACTTC
v_call: TRBV7-9; clone_size: many; d_call: NA; j_call: TRBJ2-2; cdr3_aa: CASSPQGNTGELFF; cdr3_nt: TGTGCCAGCAGCCCACAGGGGAACACCGGGGAGCTGTTTTTT
v_call: TRBV10-2; clone_size: many; d_call: NA; j_call: TRBJ2-3; cdr3_aa: CASILDLSKTDTQYF; cdr3_nt: TGCGCCAGCATCCTCGACTTGTCGAAGACAGATACGCAGTATTTT
v_call: TRBV7-9; clone_size: many; d_call: NA; j_call: TRBJ1-1; cdr3_aa: CASSPLGGAEAFF; cdr3_nt: TGTGCCAGCAGCCCCCTCGGGGGCGCTGAAGCTTTCTTT
v_call: TRBV5-1; clone_size: many; d_call: TRBD1; j_call: TRBJ2-7; cdr3_aa: CASSLAPGQGADEQYF; cdr3_nt: TGCGCCAGCAGCTTGGCACCGGGACAGGGGGCGGATGAGCAGTACTTC
v_call: TRBV4-3; clone_size: many; d_call: NA; j_call: TRBJ2-3; cdr3_aa: CASSQDKLATDTQYF; cdr3_nt: TGCGCCAGCAGCCAAGATAAGTTAGCCACAGATACGCAGTATTTT
v_call: TRBV12-3/TRBV12-4; clone_size: many; d_call: TRBD2; j_call: TRBJ2-1; cdr3_aa: CASSLLAVPISYNEQFF; cdr3_nt: TGTGCCAGCAGTTTACTAGCGGTCCCGATCTCCTACAATGAGCAGTTCTTC
v_call: TRBV6-5; clone_size: many; d_call: NA; j_call: TRBJ1-1; cdr3_aa: CASSYSRDRLNTEAFF; cdr3_nt: TGTGCCAGCAGTTACTCACGAGACAGACTGAACACTGAAGCTTTCTTT
v_call: TRBV7-2; clone_size: few; d_call: TRBD2; j_call: TRBJ2-1; cdr3_aa: CASSLPPSGSYEQFF; cdr3_nt: TGTGCCAGCAGCTTACCCCCTAGCGGGAGCTATGAGCAGTTCTTC
v_call: TRBV19; clone_size: many; d_call: NA; j_call: TRBJ2-1; cdr3_aa: CASSHTGEVEQFF; cdr3_nt: TGTGCCAGTAGTCACACAGGGGAGGTTGAGCAGTTCTTC
v_call: TRBV20-1; clone_size: many; d_call: NA; j_call: TRBJ2-3; cdr3_aa: CSAKGLGLYF; cdr3_nt: TGCAGTGCCAAGGGGCTCGGGCTGTATTTT
v_call: TRBV12-3/TRBV12-4; clone_size: many; d_call: TRBD2; j_call: TRBJ2-5; cdr3_aa: CASSLGLADQETQYF; cdr3_nt: TGTGCCAGCAGTTTGGGACTAGCCGATCAAGAGACCCAGTACTTC
v_call: TRBV7-9; clone_size: many; d_call: NA; j_call: TRBJ1-5; cdr3_aa: CASSLGHGIDQPQHF; cdr3_nt: TGTGCCAGCAGCTTAGGGCACGGTATCGATCAGCCCCAGCATTTT
v_call: TRBV12-3/TRBV12-4; clone_size: many; d_call: NA; j_call: TRBJ1-2; cdr3_aa: CASSFSGLHGYTF; cdr3_nt: TGTGCCAGCAGTTTTTCGGGACTTCATGGCTACACCTTC
v_call: TRBV20-1; clone_size: few; d_call: TRBD1; j_call: TRBJ2-1; cdr3_aa: CSASDPHNGQGAYNEQFF; cdr3_nt: TGCAGTGCTAGTGACCCTCATAATGGACAGGGGGCCTACAATGAGCAGTTCTTC
v_call: TRBV5-6; clone_size: many; d_call: NA; j_call: TRBJ2-5; cdr3_aa: CASSSQNQETQYF; cdr3_nt: TGTGCCAGCAGCTCCCAGAACCAAGAGACCCAGTACTTC
v_call: TRBV30; clone_size: NA; d_call: TRBD2; j_call: TRBJ2-3; cdr3_aa: CAWSQGLAGGSDTQYF; cdr3_nt: TGTGCCTGGAGTCAGGGACTAGCGGGGGGATCAGATACGCAGTATTTT
v_call: TRBV7-2; clone_size: many; d_call: NA; j_call: TRBJ2-1; cdr3_aa: CASSLARVPNEQFF; cdr3_nt: TGTGCCAGCAGCTTAGCGAGGGTGCCAAATGAGCAGTTCTTC
v_call: TRBV20-1; clone_size: few; d_call: NA; j_call: TRBJ2-1; cdr3_aa: CSASGAKDYEQFF; cdr3_nt: TGCAGTGCTAGCGGGGCGAAGGACTATGAGCAGTTCTTC
v_call: TRBV20-1; clone_size: few; d_call: NA; j_call: TRBJ2-1; cdr3_aa: CCARTWGGDKATYNEQFF; cdr3_nt: TGCTGTGCTAGAACTTGGGGGGGGGACAAAGCGACCTACAATGAGCAGTTCTTC
v_call: TRBV7-2; clone_size: many; d_call: TRBD1; j_call: TRBJ2-3; cdr3_aa: CASSLAARGRTDTQYF; cdr3_nt: TGTGCCAGCAGCTTAGCTGCGAGGGGGCGAACAGATACGCAGTATTTT